This TCR beta chain came from a study of CD8 T cells in Susac syndrome. Negative isolation was used for CD8+ and CD4+ T cells, and FACS enrichment was applied to TEMRA cells. Reverse transcription of roughly 0.5 to 1 ug RNA was carried out with random hexamers. TCRdb re-analysed the immunoSEQ multiplex PCR reads in MiXCR, keeping a single row per CDR3 protein. The sample lists 180,000 or so distinct CDR3 sequences; about 94% were seen once. V shed 4 bases and J 3 bases; nucleotides not matched to a gene: 12. CDR1 is SGDLS and CDR2 is YYNGEE in the germline V gene. This CDR3 is 17 amino acids long. The sequenced sample was CD4+ T cells from PBMCs. This chain connects TRBV9 to TRBJ2-3, with 9 bases identical to TRBD2. The clonotype was recovered from a human donor in good health. The CDR3: CASSLGVSGRWTDTQYF. The CDR3 DNA is TGTGCCAGCAGCCTCGGGGTCAGCGGGAGGTGGACAGATACGCAGTATTTT.